This T cell receptor beta chain was profiled in a study of shared clonotypes between healthy human individuals. All participating donors were Caucasian adults from Nashville, Tennessee. Points on this clone: With only one base between it and a far larger clone, this is likely a read error.

The assay was immunoSEQ multiplex PCR, and TCRdb's table has in-frame clones only and misses some. The sample yields a few hundred thousand clones, around 80% seen once. Per the germline V gene, CDR1 is MNHEY and CDR2 is SMNVEV (reference sequence). This CDR3 region has 15 residues. The source material was PBMCs. J is TRBJ1-1 and V is TRBV27; perhaps TRBD1 as D (5 bases). The source is a woman aged 40-49 years in good health. Some clones in this sample may be carry-over from other donors' samples. The CDR3 DNA reads as TGTGCCAGCAGTTTACGGACACCCATGAACGCTGAAGCTTTCTTT. Amino acid sequence: CASSLRTPMNAEAFF.